Below are 5 T cell receptor beta chains sequenced from a single sample in a study of shared clonotypes between healthy human individuals. The table came from immunoSEQ multiplex PCR; TCRdb's copy has only in-frame clones and leaves some out. Of approximately 460,000 clones in the sample, roughly three quarters are singletons; the top ten hold 9.5% to 15%. The sequencing input was PBMCs. The receptors originated from a woman in her thirties or forties in good health. Some clones in this sample may be carry-over from other donors' samples.

The chain combines TRBV6-6 with TRBJ2-3; D gene uncertain. Germline-derived CDR1 and CDR2 are MNHNY and SVGAGI (reference sequence). V was cut by 6 bases and J by 3 bases, with 7 bases left in between. The CDR3 totals 12 residues. The CDR3 DNA reads TGTGCCAGCAGCCCCAGGACAGATACGCAGTATTTT. Translating it yields CASSPRTDTQYF.

This chain connects TRBV11-1 to TRBJ1-1, with TRBD1 as a possible D gene (5 bases). V lost 5 bases to trimming and J lost 5 bases, with 12 bases between them. The CDR3 runs to 13 residues. Per the germline V gene, CDR1 is SGHAT and CDR2 is FQDESV (reference sequence). As DNA, the CDR3 is TGTGCCAGCAGCCCGGGACTTTTGACTGAAGCTTTCTTT. Translating it yields CASSPGLLTEAFF.

A few counts support this clone. The rearrangement uses TRBV19 and TRBJ1-2; weak D call: TRBD1 (6 bases). Germline V CDR1 and CDR2: LNHDA, SQIVND (reference sequence). V lost 4 bases to trimming and J lost 7 bases, with 13 bases between them. The CDR3 consists of 13 residues. The CDR3 spells CASSSRGPGGYTF. The CDR3 bases are TGTGCCAGTAGTAGTCGGGGGCCGGGTGGCTACACCTTC. The whole variable domain, filled in from reference TRBV19 and TRBJ1-2, reads DGGITQSPKYLFRKEGQNVTLSCEQNLNHDAMYWYRQDPGQGLRLIYYSQIVNDFQKGDIAEGYSVSREKKESFPLTVTSAQKNPTAFYLCASSSRGPGGYTFGSGTRLTVV.

The gene calls are TRBV7-2 and TRBJ1-2, with TRBD1 identical over 7 bases. This CDR3 is 15 amino acids long. Germline CDR1 SGHTA, CDR2 FQGNSA. V lost 1 base, J lost 5 bases, and 7 bases stayed unmatched. CDR3 amino acids: CASSLEQGQIYGYTF. The CDR3 region has the DNA TGTGCCAGCAGCTTAGAGCAGGGACAGATTTATGGCTACACCTTC. Full variable domain (remainder filled in from reference TRBV7-2 and TRBJ1-2): GAGVSQSPSNKVTEKGKDVELRCDPISGHTALYWYRQSLGQGLEFLIYFQGNSAPDKSGLPSDRFSAERTGGSVSTLTIQRTQQEDSAVYLCASSLEQGQIYGYTFGSGTRLTVV.

V usage is TRBV21-1 and J usage is TRBJ1-5. TRBV21-1 has pseudogene status. This CDR3 comprises 16 residues. The CDR3 loop reads CASSKSGGESNQPQHF. CDR3 DNA: TGTGCCAGCAGCAAATCCGGGGGGGAGAGCAATCAGCCCCAGCATTTT.